These T cell receptor beta chains were read from a single sample in a study of shared clonotypes between healthy human individuals. The repertoire was sequenced with immunoSEQ multiplex PCR; TCRdb's copy has only in-frame clones and lacks some. Of over 850,000 clones listed, 70% to 80% are singletons. Sequenced sample: memory CD4+ T cells from PBMCs. These TCRs come from a man between 18 and 29 years old in good health. Some clones in this sample may be carry-over from other donors' samples. CDR3s include the opening cysteine and the closing phenylalanine or tryptophan. Each record gives: clone size, D gene, J gene, V gene, CDR3 protein, CDR3 DNA. D genes are given only for firm matches. For some rows the clone size is stated as once, few or many, or as a class when expanded; others skip it.

clone size: NA
D gene: NA
J gene: TRBJ1-5
V gene: TRBV5-4
CDR3 protein: CASSLDHQPQHF
CDR3 DNA: TGTGCCAGCAGCTTGGACCACCAGCCCCAGCATTTT

clone size: NA
D gene: NA
J gene: TRBJ1-5
V gene: TRBV6-1
CDR3 protein: CASSVAPQHF
CDR3 DNA: TGTGCCAGCAGCGTCGCGCCCCAGCATTTT

clone size: NA
D gene: NA
J gene: TRBJ1-5
V gene: TRBV28
CDR3 protein: CASSFGGENQPQHF
CDR3 DNA: TGTGCCAGCAGTTTCGGAGGGGAGAATCAGCCCCAGCATTTT

clone size: NA
D gene: TRBD1
J gene: TRBJ1-5
V gene: TRBV28
CDR3 protein: CASKEGDRDSNQPQHF
CDR3 DNA: TGTGCCAGCAAAGAAGGAGACAGGGACAGCAATCAGCCCCAGCATTTT

clone size: NA
D gene: NA
J gene: TRBJ1-1
V gene: TRBV5-1
CDR3 protein: CASSLDGFQGEAFF
CDR3 DNA: TGCGCCAGCAGCTTGGATGGGTTCCAGGGAGAGGCTTTCTTT

clone size: once
D gene: NA
J gene: TRBJ2-6
V gene: TRBV5-1
CDR3 protein: CASSLDRTRSGANVLTF
CDR3 DNA: TGCGCCAGCAGCTTGGACAGGACCCGCTCTGGGGCCAACGTCCTGACTTTC

clone size: NA
D gene: NA
J gene: TRBJ2-1
V gene: TRBV7-2
CDR3 protein: CASSLGHEQFF
CDR3 DNA: TGTGCCAGCAGCTTAGGCCATGAGCAGTTCTTC

clone size: few
D gene: NA
J gene: TRBJ1-1
V gene: TRBV30
CDR3 protein: CAWGDEAFF
CDR3 DNA: TGTGCCTGGGGAGACGAAGCTTTCTTT

clone size: NA
D gene: TRBD1
J gene: TRBJ2-3
V gene: TRBV25-1
CDR3 protein: CASSELLKGASTDTQYF
CDR3 DNA: TGTGCCAGCAGTGAATTACTTAAGGGGGCGTCGACAGATACGCAGTATTTT

clone size: NA
D gene: TRBD2
J gene: TRBJ2-3
V gene: TRBV29-1
CDR3 protein: CSVQTSGRDTQYF
CDR3 DNA: TGCAGCGTTCAGACTAGCGGGAGGGATACGCAGTATTTT

clone size: NA
D gene: NA
J gene: TRBJ2-7
V gene: TRBV18
CDR3 protein: CASSPASYEQYF
CDR3 DNA: TGTGCCAGCTCACCAGCAAGCTACGAGCAGTACTTC

clone size: NA
D gene: NA
J gene: TRBJ1-4
V gene: TRBV7-9
CDR3 protein: CASSPRPNEKLFF
CDR3 DNA: TGTGCCAGCAGCCCACGTCCTAATGAAAAACTGTTTTTT

clone size: NA
D gene: TRBD1
J gene: TRBJ2-7
V gene: TRBV7-8
CDR3 protein: CASSLGPGQGRYEQYF
CDR3 DNA: TGTGCCAGCAGCTTAGGGCCGGGACAGGGACGGTACGAGCAGTACTTC

clone size: NA
D gene: TRBD1
J gene: TRBJ1-1
V gene: TRBV9
CDR3 protein: CASSVVGTDIGAFF
CDR3 DNA: TGTGCCAGCAGCGTAGTAGGGACAGACATTGGAGCTTTCTTT